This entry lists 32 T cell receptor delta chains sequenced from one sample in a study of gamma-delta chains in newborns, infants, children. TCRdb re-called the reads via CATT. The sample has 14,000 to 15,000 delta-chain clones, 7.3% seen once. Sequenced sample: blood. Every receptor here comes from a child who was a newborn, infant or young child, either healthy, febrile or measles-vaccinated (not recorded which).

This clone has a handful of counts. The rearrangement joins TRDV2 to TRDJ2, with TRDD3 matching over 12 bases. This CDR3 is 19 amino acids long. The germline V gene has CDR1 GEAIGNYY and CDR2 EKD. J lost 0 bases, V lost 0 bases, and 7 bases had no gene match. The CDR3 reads CACDTLTGGYPALTAQLFF. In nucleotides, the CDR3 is TGTGCCTGTGACACCCTCACTGGGGGATACCCCGCTTTGACAGCACAACTCTTCTTT.

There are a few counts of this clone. The CDR3 loop is CACDTELGDFVWDTRQMFF. The CDR3 nucleotides are TGTGCCTGTGACACCGAGTTGGGGGACTTCGTCTGGGACACCCGACAGATGTTTTTC. This chain joins TRDV2 and TRDJ3; 7 bases fit TRDD3. Trimming took 0 bases from V and 3 from J; bases not matched to a gene: 10. Germline V gene lookup returns CDR1 GEAIGNYY and CDR2 EKD. This CDR3 is built from 19 residues.

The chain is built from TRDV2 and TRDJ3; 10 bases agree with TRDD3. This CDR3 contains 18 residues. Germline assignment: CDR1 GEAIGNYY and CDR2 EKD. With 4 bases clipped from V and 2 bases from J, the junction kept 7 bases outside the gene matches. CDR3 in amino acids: CACDYWGMRAWDTRQMFF. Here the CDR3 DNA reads TGTGCCTGTGATTACTGGGGGATGCGCGCCTGGGACACCCGACAGATGTTTTTC.

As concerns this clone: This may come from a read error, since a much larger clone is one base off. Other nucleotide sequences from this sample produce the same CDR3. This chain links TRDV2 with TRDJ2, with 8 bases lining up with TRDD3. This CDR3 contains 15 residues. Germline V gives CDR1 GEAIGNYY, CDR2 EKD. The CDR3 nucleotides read TGTGCCTGTGACTACTGGGGGGCTTTGACGGCACAACTCTTCTTT. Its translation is CACDYWGALTAQLFF.

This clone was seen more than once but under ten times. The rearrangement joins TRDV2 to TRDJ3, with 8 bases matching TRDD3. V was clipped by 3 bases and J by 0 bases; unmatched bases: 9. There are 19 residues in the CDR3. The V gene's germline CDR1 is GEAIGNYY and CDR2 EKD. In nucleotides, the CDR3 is TGTGCCTGTGACCCTCTACTGGGGGTCAGCTCCTGGGACACCCGACAGATGTTTTTC. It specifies CACDPLLGVSSWDTRQMFF.

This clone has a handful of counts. The CDR3 DNA is TGTGCCTGTGGCATACTGGGGGATCGGTCCTGGGACACCCGACAGATGTTTTTC. As protein: CACGILGDRSWDTRQMFF. The chain is built from TRDV2 and TRDJ3, with 10 positions matching TRDD3. Germline CDR1 is GEAIGNYY and CDR2 is EKD. This CDR3 is 18 amino acids long. J lost 1 base, V lost 5 bases, and 7 bases had no gene match.

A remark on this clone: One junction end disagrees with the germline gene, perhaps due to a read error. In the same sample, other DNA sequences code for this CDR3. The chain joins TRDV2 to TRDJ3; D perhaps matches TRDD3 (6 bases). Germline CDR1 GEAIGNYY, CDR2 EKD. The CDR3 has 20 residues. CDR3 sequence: CACDTVDGGYASWDTRQMFF. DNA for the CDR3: TGTGCCTGTGACACCGTGGATGGGGGCTACGCCTCCTGGGACACCCGCCAGATGTTTTTC.

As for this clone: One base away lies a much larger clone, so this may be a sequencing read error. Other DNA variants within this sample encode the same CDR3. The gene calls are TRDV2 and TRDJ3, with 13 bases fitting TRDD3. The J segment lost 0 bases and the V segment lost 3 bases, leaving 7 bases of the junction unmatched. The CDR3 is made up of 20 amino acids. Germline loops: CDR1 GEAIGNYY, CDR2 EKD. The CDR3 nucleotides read TGTGCCTGTGACCCCGTACTGGGGGATACGAGCTCCTGGGACACCCGACAGATGTTTTTC. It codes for CACDPVLGDTSSWDTRQMFF.

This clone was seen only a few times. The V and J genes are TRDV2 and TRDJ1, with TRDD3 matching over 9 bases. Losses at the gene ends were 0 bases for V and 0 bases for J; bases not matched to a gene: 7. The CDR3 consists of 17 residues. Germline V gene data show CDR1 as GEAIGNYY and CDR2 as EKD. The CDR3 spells CACDTRVGDRYTDKLIF. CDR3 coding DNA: TGTGCCTGTGACACCCGCGTGGGGGATAGGTACACCGATAAACTCATCTTT.

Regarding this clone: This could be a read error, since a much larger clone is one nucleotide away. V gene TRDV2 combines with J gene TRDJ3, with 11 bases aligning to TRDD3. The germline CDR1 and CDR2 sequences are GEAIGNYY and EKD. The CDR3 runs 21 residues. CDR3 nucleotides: TGTGCCTGTGACACCGTTGCTGGGGGATACAAGTTCTCCTGGGACACCCGAGAGATGTTTTTC. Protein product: CACDTVAGGYKFSWDTREMFF.

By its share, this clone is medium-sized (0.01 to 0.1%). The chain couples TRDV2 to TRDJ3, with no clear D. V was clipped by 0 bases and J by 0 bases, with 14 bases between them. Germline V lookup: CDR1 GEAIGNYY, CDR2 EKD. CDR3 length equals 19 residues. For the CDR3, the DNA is TGTGCCTGTGACACCGTGGTGGGTTCGGGCTCCTGGGACACCCGACAGATGTTTTTC. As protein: CACDTVVGSGSWDTRQMFF.

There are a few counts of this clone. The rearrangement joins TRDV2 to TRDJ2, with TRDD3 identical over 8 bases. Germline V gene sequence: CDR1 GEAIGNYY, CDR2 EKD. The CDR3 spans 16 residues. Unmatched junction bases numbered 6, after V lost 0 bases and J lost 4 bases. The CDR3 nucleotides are TGTGCCTGTGACACCGTCGGGGGATATTCGACAGCACAACTCTTCTTT. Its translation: CACDTVGGYSTAQLFF.

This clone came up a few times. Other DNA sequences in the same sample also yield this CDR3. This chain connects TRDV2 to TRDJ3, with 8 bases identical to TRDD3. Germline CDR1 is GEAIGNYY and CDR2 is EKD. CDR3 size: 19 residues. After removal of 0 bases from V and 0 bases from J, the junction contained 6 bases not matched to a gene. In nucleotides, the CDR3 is TGTGCCTGTGACACCCTGGGGGACAAGAGCTCCTGGGACACCCGACAGATGTTTTTC. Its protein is CACDTLGDKSSWDTRQMFF.

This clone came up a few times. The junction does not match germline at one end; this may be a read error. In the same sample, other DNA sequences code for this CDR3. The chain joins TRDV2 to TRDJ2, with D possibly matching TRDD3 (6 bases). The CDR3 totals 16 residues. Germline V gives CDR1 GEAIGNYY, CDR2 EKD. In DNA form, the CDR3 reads TGTGCCTGTGACACTGGGGATGGACCTTTGACTGCACAACTCTTCTTT. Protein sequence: CACDTGDGPLTAQLFF.

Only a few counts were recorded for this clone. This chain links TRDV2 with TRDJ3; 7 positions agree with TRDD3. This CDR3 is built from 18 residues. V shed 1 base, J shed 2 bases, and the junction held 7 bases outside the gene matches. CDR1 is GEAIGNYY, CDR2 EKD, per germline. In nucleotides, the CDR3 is TGTGCCTGTGACACGGTTCCTGGGGGGACCTGGGACACCCGACAGATGTTTTTC. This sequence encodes CACDTVPGGTWDTRQMFF.

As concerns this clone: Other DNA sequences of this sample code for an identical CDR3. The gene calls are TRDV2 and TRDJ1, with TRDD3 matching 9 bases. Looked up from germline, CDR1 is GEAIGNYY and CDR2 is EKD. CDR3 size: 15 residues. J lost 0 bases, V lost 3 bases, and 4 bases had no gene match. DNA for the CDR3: TGTGCCTGTGACGTACTGGGGGACCACACCGATAAACTCATCTTT. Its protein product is CACDVLGDHTDKLIF.

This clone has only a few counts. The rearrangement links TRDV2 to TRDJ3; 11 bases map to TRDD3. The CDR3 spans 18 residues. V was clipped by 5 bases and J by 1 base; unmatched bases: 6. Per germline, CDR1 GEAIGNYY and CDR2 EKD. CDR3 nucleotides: TGTGCCTGTGGCATACTGGGGGATAAGTCCTGGGACACCCGACAGATGTTTTTC. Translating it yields CACGILGDKSWDTRQMFF.

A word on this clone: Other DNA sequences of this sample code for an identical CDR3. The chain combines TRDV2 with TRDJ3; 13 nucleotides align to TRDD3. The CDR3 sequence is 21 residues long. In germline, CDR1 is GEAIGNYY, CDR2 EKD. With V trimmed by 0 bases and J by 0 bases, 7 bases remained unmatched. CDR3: CACDTVLGDTPSSWDTRQMFF. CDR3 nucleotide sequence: TGTGCCTGTGACACCGTACTGGGGGATACGCCGTCCTCCTGGGACACCCGACAGATGTTTTTC.

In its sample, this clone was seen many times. This CDR3 is CACDPLGDNKAQLFF. The CDR3 DNA reads as TGTGCCTGTGACCCGCTGGGGGATAATAAAGCACAACTCTTCTTT. The rearrangement uses TRDV2 and TRDJ2, with 10 bases matching TRDD3. The germline CDR1 and CDR2 sequences are GEAIGNYY and EKD. With 3 bases clipped from V and 7 bases from J, the junction kept 7 bases outside the gene matches. The CDR3 sequence is 15 residues long.

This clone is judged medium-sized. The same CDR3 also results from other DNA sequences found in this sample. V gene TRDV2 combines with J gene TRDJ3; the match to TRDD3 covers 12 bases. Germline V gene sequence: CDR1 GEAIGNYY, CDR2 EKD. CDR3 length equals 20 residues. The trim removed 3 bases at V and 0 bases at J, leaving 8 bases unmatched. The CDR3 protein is CACDALGDTPSSWDTRQMFF. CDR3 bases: TGTGCCTGTGACGCACTGGGGGATACCCCGAGCTCCTGGGACACCCGACAGATGTTTTTC.

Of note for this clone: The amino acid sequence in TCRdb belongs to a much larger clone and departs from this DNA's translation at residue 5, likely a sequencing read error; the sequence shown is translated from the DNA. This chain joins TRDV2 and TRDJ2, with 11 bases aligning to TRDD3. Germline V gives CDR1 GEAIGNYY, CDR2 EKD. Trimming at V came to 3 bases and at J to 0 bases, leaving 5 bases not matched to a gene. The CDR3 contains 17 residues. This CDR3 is CACDELGDKPLTAQLFF. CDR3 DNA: TGTGCCTGTGACGAACTGGGGGATAAGCCTTTGACAGCACAACTCTTCTTT.

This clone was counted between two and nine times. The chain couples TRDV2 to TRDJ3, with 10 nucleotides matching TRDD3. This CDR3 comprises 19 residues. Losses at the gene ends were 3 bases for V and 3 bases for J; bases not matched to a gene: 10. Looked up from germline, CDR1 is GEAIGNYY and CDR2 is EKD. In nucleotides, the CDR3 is TGTGCCTGTGACGTACTGGGGGATGTGACCAACTGGGACACCCGACAGATGTTTTTC. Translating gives CACDVLGDVTNWDTRQMFF.

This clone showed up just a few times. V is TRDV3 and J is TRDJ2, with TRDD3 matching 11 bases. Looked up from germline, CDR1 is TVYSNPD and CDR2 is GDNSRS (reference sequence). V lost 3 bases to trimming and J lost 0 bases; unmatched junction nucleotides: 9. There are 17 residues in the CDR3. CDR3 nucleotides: TGTGCCTTCCGTTTGGGGGATACGCCCACTTTGACAGCACAACTCTTCTTT. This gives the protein CAFRLGDTPTLTAQLFF. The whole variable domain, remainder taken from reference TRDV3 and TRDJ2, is CDKVTQSSPDQTVASGSEVVLLCTYDTVYSNPDLFWYRIRPDYSFQFVFYGDNSRSEGADFTQGRFSVKHILTQKAFHLVISPVRTEDSATYYCAFRLGDTPTLTAQLFFGKGTQLIVEP.

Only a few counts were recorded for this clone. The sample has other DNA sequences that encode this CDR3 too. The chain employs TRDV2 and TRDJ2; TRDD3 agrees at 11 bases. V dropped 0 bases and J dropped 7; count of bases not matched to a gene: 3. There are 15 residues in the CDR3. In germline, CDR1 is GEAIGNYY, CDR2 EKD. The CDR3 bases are TGTGCCTGTGACACCGTGGGGGATACGCGAGCACAACTCTTCTTT. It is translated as CACDTVGDTRAQLFF.

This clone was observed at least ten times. CDR3 DNA sequence: TGTGCCTGTGACTCACTGGGGGCTCCGGCTTTGACAGCACAACTCTTCTTT. Its protein product is CACDSLGAPALTAQLFF. The chain couples TRDV2 to TRDJ2, with TRDD3 matching 8 bases. Looked up from germline, CDR1 is GEAIGNYY and CDR2 is EKD. V shed 3 bases and J 0 bases; nucleotides not matched to a gene: 8. CDR3 size: 17 residues.

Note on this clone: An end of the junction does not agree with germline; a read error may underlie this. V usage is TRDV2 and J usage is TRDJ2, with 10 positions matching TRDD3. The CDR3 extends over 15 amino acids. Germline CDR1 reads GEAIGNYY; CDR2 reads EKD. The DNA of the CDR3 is TGTTCCTGTAACTGGGGGATCACTTTGACGGCACAACTCTTCTTT. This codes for CSCNWGITLTAQLFF.

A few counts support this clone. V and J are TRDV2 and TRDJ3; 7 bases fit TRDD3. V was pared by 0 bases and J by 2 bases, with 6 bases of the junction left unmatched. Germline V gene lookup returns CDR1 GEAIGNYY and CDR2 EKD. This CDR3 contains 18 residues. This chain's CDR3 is CACDTVLGRAWDTRQMFF. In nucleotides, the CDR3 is TGTGCCTGTGACACCGTACTGGGGAGGGCCTGGGACACCCGACAGATGTTTTTC.

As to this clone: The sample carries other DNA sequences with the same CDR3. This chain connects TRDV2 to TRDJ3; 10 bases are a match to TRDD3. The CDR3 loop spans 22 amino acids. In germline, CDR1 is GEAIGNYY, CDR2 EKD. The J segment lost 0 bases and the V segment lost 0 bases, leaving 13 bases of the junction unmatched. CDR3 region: CACDTVLLGDNPSSWDTRQMFF. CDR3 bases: TGTGCCTGTGACACCGTGCTCCTGGGGGATAACCCCAGCTCCTGGGACACCCGACAGATGTTTTTC.

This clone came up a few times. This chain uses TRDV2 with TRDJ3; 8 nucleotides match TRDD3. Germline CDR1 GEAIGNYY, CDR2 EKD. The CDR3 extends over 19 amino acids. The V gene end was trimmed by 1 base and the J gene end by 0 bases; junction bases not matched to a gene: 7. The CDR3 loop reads CACDTAGIPLSWDTRQMFF. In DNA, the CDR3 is TGTGCCTGTGACACTGCGGGGATACCCCTCTCCTGGGACACCCGACAGATGTTTTTC.

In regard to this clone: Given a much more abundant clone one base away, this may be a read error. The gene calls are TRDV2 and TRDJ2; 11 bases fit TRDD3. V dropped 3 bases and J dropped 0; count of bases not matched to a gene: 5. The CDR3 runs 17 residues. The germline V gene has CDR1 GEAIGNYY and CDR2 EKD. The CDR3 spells CACDLLGDKPLTAQLFF. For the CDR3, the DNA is TGTGCCTGTGACTTACTGGGGGATAAGCCTTTGACAGCACAACTCTTCTTT.

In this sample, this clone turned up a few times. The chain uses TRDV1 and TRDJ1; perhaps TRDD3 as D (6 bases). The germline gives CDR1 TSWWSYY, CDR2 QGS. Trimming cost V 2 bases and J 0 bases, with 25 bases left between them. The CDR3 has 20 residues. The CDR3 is CALGETGPYSGAPYTDKLIF. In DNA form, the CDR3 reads TGTGCTCTTGGGGAAACGGGGCCCTACTCTGGGGCCCCCTACACCGATAAACTCATCTTT.

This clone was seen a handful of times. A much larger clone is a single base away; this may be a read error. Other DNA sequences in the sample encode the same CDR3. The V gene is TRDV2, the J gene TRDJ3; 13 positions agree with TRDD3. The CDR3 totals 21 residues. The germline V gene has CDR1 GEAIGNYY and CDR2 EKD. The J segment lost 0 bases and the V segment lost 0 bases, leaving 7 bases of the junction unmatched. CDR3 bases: TGTGCCTGTGACACCGTACTGGGGGATACGCTGAGCTCCTGGGACACCCGACAGATGTTTTTC. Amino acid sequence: CACDTVLGDTLSSWDTRQMFF.